The clone carrying this TCR beta chain showed up just a few times. There were TCR beta CDR3 regions amplified from RNA transcripts. Primed by the HTBI set, a first-round RT-PCR was run on the TCR CDR3. TCRdb reanalysed the multiplex PCR reads using MiXCR and keeps one entry per CDR3 protein. This table has some 460,000 distinct CDR3 sequences, 15% to 18% appearing once. These data originate in a study of T cells in Graves' hyperthyroidism and ophthalmopathy. CDR1 and CDR2 from the germline V gene are ENHRY and SYGVKD. Losses at the gene ends were 4 bases for V and 6 bases for J; bases not matched to a gene: 10. The CDR3 runs to 15 residues.

Material for sequencing was blood. The TCR sequence derives from a woman between 18 and 30 years old with Graves' hyperthyroidism. The genes are TRBV10-3 and TRBJ2-5, with TRBD2 identical over 8 bases. The CDR3 here is CAISGFWGLGKTQYF. The CDR3 region has the DNA TGTGCCATCAGTGGGTTCTGGGGACTAGGCAAGACCCAGTACTTC.